This TCR beta chain was found in a study of CD8+ T cells in alopecia areata. Remarks on this clone: This sample includes further DNA sequences coding for the same CDR3.

Germline CDR1 is SGHTA and CDR2 is FQGNSA. J gave up 5 bases and V 5 bases, and 11 bases lay outside the gene matches. The CDR3 has 16 residues. Extracted from the samples, RNA was reverse transcribed into cDNA to serve as the sequencing template. Only in-frame clones appear in the TCRdb table, and some are missing; sequencing was by immunoSEQ multiplex PCR. This table has 200,000 to 250,000 clones, around three fifths appearing once. The treatment is: oral pan-JAK inhibitor, 5-10 mg twice daily. The sequencing here drew on CD4+ T cells sorted from blood, taken at week 4, from a patient treated with tofacitinib. The sequence was obtained from a human donor with alopecia areata. This rearrangement joins TRBV7-2 to TRBJ2-5; 10 nucleotides agree with TRBD2. CDR3 in amino acids: CASSRASGGARETQYF. DNA for the CDR3: TGTGCCAGCAGCCGAGCGAGCGGGGGGGCTCGGGAGACCCAGTACTTC.